Each of the 15 T cell receptor beta chains below was sequenced from the same sample in a study of shared clonotypes between healthy human individuals. TCRdb's copy holds only in-frame clones and misses some; the assay was immunoSEQ multiplex PCR. The table includes approximately 840,000 clones, about 96% detected once. Naive CD8 cells were CD45RO-negative, positively selected for CCR7, excluding terminally differentiated effector memory CD45RA+ cells. Sequenced sample: naive CD8+ T cells sorted from blood. These receptors all come from a man younger than 40 in good health.

This rearrangement joins TRBV7-7 to TRBJ2-7, with D possibly matching TRBD1 (6 bases). Trimming cost V 5 bases and J 4 bases, with 21 bases left between them. This CDR3 is built from 16 residues. Germline CDR1 and CDR2: SSHAT and FNYEAQ (reference sequence). The CDR3 loop is CASSRYPRGKNYEQYF. CDR3 coding DNA: TGTGCCAGCAGCAGATACCCCAGGGGTAAGAATTACGAGCAGTACTTC. The whole variable domain, remainder taken from reference TRBV7-7 and TRBJ2-7, is GAGVSQSPRYKVTKRGQDVTLRCDPISSHATLYWYQQALGQGPEFLTYFNYEAQPDKSGLPSDRFSAERPEGSISTLTIQRTEQRDSAMYRCASSRYPRGKNYEQYFGPGTRLTVT.

The chain combines TRBV6-7 with TRBJ2-3; D gene ambiguous. TRBV6-7 is an ORF for which the function is uncertain. The CDR3 runs to 17 residues. V dropped 7 bases and J dropped 0 bases, with 20 bases sitting between them. The CDR3 spells CASIYVPRPASTDTQYF. CDR3 in DNA: TGTGCCAGCATCTACGTTCCCCGACCCGCTAGCACAGATACGCAGTATTTT.

J is TRBJ2-7 and V is TRBV5-6, with D possibly being TRBD1 (5 bases). Germline CDR1 SGHDT, CDR2 YYEEEE. The CDR3 covers 13 residues. Deletions cut 5 bases from V and 4 bases from J, with 13 bases between. CDR3: CASRGHESYEQYF. The CDR3 region has the DNA TGTGCCAGCAGAGGACATGAAAGTTACGAGCAGTACTTC.

V and J are TRBV6-1 and TRBJ2-7, with 7 bases aligning to TRBD2. CDR3 size: 13 residues. CDR1 is MNHNS, CDR2 SASEGT, per germline. V was clipped by 11 bases and J by 3 bases; unmatched bases: 10. The CDR3 spells CAGGEARVYEQYF. CDR3 sequence (DNA): TGTGCCGGGGGGGAGGCGAGGGTCTACGAGCAGTACTTC.

The V gene is TRBV7-9, the J gene TRBJ2-3; 10 positions match TRBD2. The CDR3 runs 14 residues. Germline CDR1 is SEHNR and CDR2 is FQNEAQ (reference sequence). V lost 7 bases to trimming and J lost 0 bases; unmatched junction nucleotides: 1. DNA of the CDR3: TGTGCCAGCAAGACTAGCGGGAGCACAGATACGCAGTATTTT. It translates to CASKTSGSTDTQYF.

The chain employs TRBV7-2 and TRBJ2-1; no definite D call. Trimming took 4 bases from V and 8 from J, leaving 0 bases between them. Germline V gene lookup returns CDR1 SGHTA and CDR2 FQGNSA. The CDR3 spans 9 residues. As DNA, the CDR3 is TGTGCCAGCAGCTATGAGCAGTTCTTC. Protein sequence: CASSYEQFF.

V and J are TRBV30 and TRBJ2-7; the D gene is possibly TRBD1 (5 bases). V lost 4 bases to trimming and J lost 3 bases, with 13 bases between them. Germline CDR1 GTSNPN, CDR2 SVGIG (reference sequence). The CDR3 contains 13 residues. The CDR3 bases are TGTGCCTGGACAGGGCCTCCTTACTACGAGCAGTACTTC. The encoded protein is CAWTGPPYYEQYF.

This clone is a singleton in its sample. This chain links TRBV29-1 with TRBJ2-7, with D possibly being TRBD2 (5 bases). CDR3 length: 14 amino acids. V was shortened by 0 bases and J by 2 bases, with 11 bases between the two germline ends. Germline V gene sequence: CDR1 SQVTM, CDR2 ANQGSEA. DNA for the CDR3: TGCAGCGTTGAAGATCGCGGGTCCACCTACGAGCAGTACTTC. It yields the protein CSVEDRGSTYEQYF.

This chain uses TRBV9 with TRBJ2-7; TRBD1 agrees at 7 bases. Germline V CDR1 and CDR2: SGDLS, YYNGEE. The CDR3 has 14 residues. The ends lost 4 bases at V and 3 bases at J; junction bases unmatched: 7. The DNA of the CDR3 is TGTGCCAGCAGCTCCCGGGACAGAAACTACGAGCAGTACTTC. This gives the protein CASSSRDRNYEQYF.

J is TRBJ2-7 and V is TRBV13; D is uncertain. The V gene's germline CDR1 is PRHDT and CDR2 FYEKMQ (reference sequence). Deletions cut 6 bases from V and 3 bases from J, with 9 bases between. The CDR3 extends over 12 amino acids. The CDR3 reads CASSLRNYEQYF. In nucleotides, the CDR3 is TGTGCCAGCAGTTTGAGAAACTACGAGCAGTACTTC.

The chain uses TRBV4-1 and TRBJ2-3; D may be TRBD2 (5 bases). The V gene lost 0 bases and the J gene lost 2 bases, with 12 bases spanning the gap. The CDR3 has 16 residues. Germline CDR1 is MGHRA and CDR2 is YSYEKL. CDR3 in DNA: TGCGCCAGCAGCCAAGAGGGCGGGCCTTCCACAGATACGCAGTATTTT. Amino acid sequence: CASSQEGGPSTDTQYF.

CDR3 DNA sequence: TGTGCCAGCAGTTCCCACGCGAGAAGGGAGCCCCAGCATTTT. This translates into CASSSHARREPQHF. The V call is TRBV27, the J call TRBJ1-5, with unresolved D. Germline V lookup: CDR1 MNHEY, CDR2 SMNVEV (reference sequence). The CDR3 consists of 14 residues. V was cut by 4 bases and J by 8 bases, with 15 bases left in between.

The V call is TRBV30, the J call TRBJ2-7; D remains ambiguous. This CDR3 has 14 residues. The V gene lost 0 bases and the J gene lost 5 bases, with 14 bases spanning the gap. Germline loops: CDR1 GTSNPN, CDR2 SVGIG (reference sequence). CDR3: CAWSVGPPADEQYF. CDR3 sequence (DNA): TGTGCCTGGAGTGTCGGACCCCCTGCTGACGAGCAGTACTTC.

This rearrangement joins TRBV27 to TRBJ1-1; D possibly corresponds to TRBD1 (5 bases). Germline V gives CDR1 MNHEY, CDR2 SMNVEV (reference sequence). This CDR3 contains 15 residues. The V gene lost 2 bases and the J gene lost 3 bases, with 13 bases spanning the gap. The CDR3 is CASSLMGPADTEAFF. The CDR3 DNA reads TGTGCCAGCAGTTTAATGGGACCGGCTGACACTGAAGCTTTCTTT.

The chain joins TRBV7-9 to TRBJ1-4; 9 bases agree with TRBD1. Germline CDR1 reads SEHNR; CDR2 reads FQNEAQ (reference sequence). With 4 bases clipped from V and 5 bases from J, the junction kept 14 bases outside the gene matches. The CDR3 is 18 amino acids. The CDR3 reads CASSSSTGQGDVNEKLFF. CDR3 DNA: TGTGCCAGCAGCTCTTCGACGGGACAGGGAGACGTAAATGAAAAACTGTTTTTT.